The T cell receptor beta chain described here comes from a study of metastatic and nonmetastatic thyroid tumors. Not a single patient had been given any form of treatment at any point before undergoing thyroid surgery. V was pared by 6 bases and J by 1 base, with 6 bases of the junction left unmatched. Germline V lookup: CDR1 DFQATT, CDR2 SNEGSKA (reference sequence). This CDR3 contains 14 residues. TCRdb re-called clones from the PCR reads using MiXCR. The sample has roughly 7,800 clones, 28% seen once. Source material: tumor tissue. The gene calls are TRBV20-1 and TRBJ2-5, with 9 bases that match TRBD2. The sequence was collected from a male donor with papillary thyroid cancer or a benign thyroid nodule (not recorded which). Some clones in this sample may be carry-over from other donors' samples. Here the CDR3 DNA reads TGCAGTGCAATCAGCGGGGGGTTCCAAGAGACCCAGTACTTC. It specifies CSAISGGFQETQYF.